A selection of T cell receptor beta chains follows, all from one sample in a study of response to subunit inactivated influenza vaccine. TCRdb fed the RT-PCR reads into MiXCR, producing one record per CDR3 protein. Of approximately 530,000 distinct CDR3 sequences in the sample, under 9% were seen once. The specimen comprised PBMCs from blood, sampled approximately 25 months after vaccination. All receptors come from a man aged 50 to 69 who received an inactivated influenza vaccine. Both conserved end residues are part of each CDR3. D genes are given only for firm matches. For some rows the clone size is stated as once, few or many, or as a class when expanded; others skip it.

TRBV6-1	-	15	TRBD2	TRBJ2-3	TGTGCCAGCAGGGATAGCGGGGGGGCCGCAGATACGCAGTATTTT	CASRDSGGAADTQYF
TRBV19	-	14	TRBD2	TRBJ2-1	TGTGCCAGTAGCTCGCTCGGGACTAGCAATGAGCAGTTCTTC	CASSSLGTSNEQFF
TRBV7-2	few	14	TRBD1	TRBJ1-2	TGTGCCAGCAGCCCGGACAGGGGGCTGTATGGCTACACCTTC	CASSPDRGLYGYTF
TRBV4-2	few	16	-	TRBJ2-6	TGTGCCAGCAGCCAACAGGGAGGCTCAGGGCCAAACGTCCTGACTTTC	CASSQQGGSGPNVLTF
TRBV7-9	few	13	-	TRBJ1-1	TGTGCCAGCAGCCCCAGGCCAAACACTGAAGCTTTCTTT	CASSPRPNTEAFF
TRBV28	-	15	-	TRBJ2-2	TGTGCCAGCAGTCCGACGGACGGGAACACCGGGGAGCTGTTTTTT	CASSPTDGNTGELFF
TRBV3-1	few	15	TRBD2	TRBJ2-1	TGTGCCAGCAGCCGACTAGCGGGGGGGCTCGATGAGCAGTTCTTC	CASSRLAGGLDEQFF
TRBV6-5	-	15	-	TRBJ2-7	TGTGCCAGCAGTTACAACGGGGGATCGGTTTACGAGCAGTACTTC	CASSYNGGSVYEQYF
TRBV2	-	16	TRBD1	TRBJ1-5	TGTGCCAGCAGGGGACCGACAGGGCTTGGGAATCAGCCCCAGCATTTT	CASRGPTGLGNQPQHF
TRBV20-1	few	13	-	TRBJ2-7	TGCAGTGCTAGATCGACTCGCACCTACGAGCAGTACTTC	CSARSTRTYEQYF
TRBV20-1	-	13	TRBD1	TRBJ2-2	TGCAGTGCTAGGACAGGGATGACCGGGGAGCTGTTTTTT	CSARTGMTGELFF
TRBV28	-	14	-	TRBJ2-7	TGTGCCAGCATCAAAGTCACAGCCTCGGGCGAGCAGTACTTC	CASIKVTASGEQYF
TRBV19	many	15	TRBD1	TRBJ2-7	TGTGCCAGTAGTATAGCCGGGACAGGGGCCGACGAGCAGTACTTC	CASSIAGTGADEQYF
TRBV6-2/TRBV6-3	-	16	-	TRBJ2-7	TGTGCCAGCGGGCGACCAGGGGCAGGGGAATTTTACGAGCAGTACTTC	CASGRPGAGEFYEQYF
TRBV21-1	-	14	-	TRBJ2-7	TGTGCCAGCAGCAAGTTCCAGGGGCGCTACGAGCAGTACTTC	CASSKFQGRYEQYF
TRBV20-1	few	16	-	TRBJ2-3	TGCAGTGCTTACGGGGGAAGAGCGGCCAGCACAGATACGCAGTATTTT	CSAYGGRAASTDTQYF
TRBV5-1	many	13	-	TRBJ2-2	TGCGCCAGCAGCGTACAGGGCACCGGGGAGCTGTTTTTT	CASSVQGTGELFF
TRBV12-3/TRBV12-4	few	14	TRBD1	TRBJ2-7	TGTGCCAGCAGCCGGACAGGGGAAGCCTACGAGCAGTACTTC	CASSRTGEAYEQYF
TRBV12-3/TRBV12-4	few	15	TRBD2	TRBJ2-3	TGTGCCAGCAGCCGTAGCGGGGGGCGCACAGATACGCAGTATTTT	CASSRSGGRTDTQYF
TRBV29-1	few	13	-	TRBJ1-5	TGCAGCGTTGCCCATAATAGCAATCAGCCCCAGCATTTT	CSVAHNSNQPQHF
TRBV28	-	16	TRBD1	TRBJ1-2	TGTGCCAGCAGCCCGGGACAGGGGACCGTGAACTATGGCTACACCTTC	CASSPGQGTVNYGYTF
TRBV27	many	14	TRBD1	TRBJ2-1	TGTGCCAGCTCCTACAGGGGGCTGTACAATGAGCAGTTCTTC	CASSYRGLYNEQFF
TRBV15	many	16	TRBD1	TRBJ2-1	TGTGCCACCATTCGGGACGGGACAGGGGTCTACAATGAGCAGTTCTTC	CATIRDGTGVYNEQFF
TRBV12-3/TRBV12-4	few	14	-	TRBJ1-1	TGTGCCAGCAGTTTTAGCAGCTACGGCACTGAAGCTTTCTTT	CASSFSSYGTEAFF
TRBV18	-	14	TRBD2	TRBJ2-4	TGTGCCAGCTCACAGACTAGCGGCCAGGACATTCAGTACTTC	CASSQTSGQDIQYF
TRBV7-2	few	15	-	TRBJ2-6	TGTGCCAGCAGCTTTAGGGATCCTGGGGCCAACGTCCTGACTTTC	CASSFRDPGANVLTF
TRBV4-1	few	15	TRBD1	TRBJ1-1	TGCGCCAGCAGCCAAATCAGGGGGGGGAACACTGAAGCTTTCTTT	CASSQIRGGNTEAFF
TRBV20-1	many	15	TRBD1	TRBJ1-2	TGCAGTGCTTTATCCCCCGGGACAGGGGGCTTTGGCTACACCTTC	CSALSPGTGGFGYTF
TRBV10-3	few	17	TRBD2	TRBJ2-2	TGTGCCATCAGTGAGAGTGGACTAGCGGGACACACCGGGGAGCTGTTTTTT	CAISESGLAGHTGELFF
TRBV3-1	-	13	-	TRBJ2-3	TGTGCCAGCAGAGGGACTGCCACAGATACGCAGTATTTT	CASRGTATDTQYF
TRBV12-3/TRBV12-4	many	11	-	TRBJ1-2	TGTGCCAGCAGCCCCCTCTCCGGCTACACCTTC	CASSPLSGYTF
TRBV20-1	-	13	-	TRBJ2-3	TGCAGTGCTCGTCGGTGGGATACAGATACGCAGTATTTT	CSARRWDTDTQYF
TRBV5-1	-	15	TRBD2	TRBJ2-1	TGCGCCAGCAGCACCGGGACTAGCGGGGGCCGTGAGCAGTTCTTC	CASSTGTSGGREQFF
TRBV9	-	14	-	TRBJ2-1	TGTGCCAGCAGCGTAGTACCCGGCCTGGATGAGCAGTTCTTC	CASSVVPGLDEQFF
TRBV20-1	few	13	TRBD2	TRBJ2-1	TGCAGTGCTAGAATGGCGGGAGGCCCCGAGCAGTTCTTC	CSARMAGGPEQFF
TRBV5-1	-	16	TRBD2	TRBJ2-7	TGCGCCAGCAGCTTGGGCCCCGGGACTAGTACCTACGAGCAGTACTTC	CASSLGPGTSTYEQYF
TRBV4-3	few	16	TRBD1	TRBJ2-1	TGCGCCAGCAGCCAAGAAATAGGGACAGCCTACAATGAGCAGTTCTTC	CASSQEIGTAYNEQFF
TRBV20-1	few	12	-	TRBJ2-1	TGCAGTGCTCCCCGGGGGACAATGAGGCAGTTCTTC	CSAPRGTMRQFF
TRBV4-2	-	15	-	TRBJ2-5	TGTGCCAGCAGCCAAGAGGAGGGTTACCAAGAGACCCAGTACTTC	CASSQEEGYQETQYF
TRBV7-2	few	15	TRBD1	TRBJ2-5	TGTGCCAGCAGCTCGGACAGGCCTATCCAAGAGACCCAGTACTTC	CASSSDRPIQETQYF
TRBV20-1	-	15	-	TRBJ2-7	TGCAGTGCGACCCCGGTGCGGACGGGGACCTACGAGCAGTACTTC	CSATPVRTGTYEQYF
TRBV4-2	-	15	-	TRBJ2-7	TGTGCCAGCAGCCAAGATCGGACAGAATTCTACGAGCAGTACTTC	CASSQDRTEFYEQYF
TRBV7-2	few	15	TRBD2	TRBJ2-7	TGTGCCAGCAGACTAGGCGTCAGCGGGACTGGGGAGCAGTACTTC	CASRLGVSGTGEQYF
TRBV7-9	-	15	TRBD1	TRBJ2-1	TGTGCCAGCAGCTTAGGGACAGGGGGCAAGGGGAGTCAGTTCTTC	CASSLGTGGKGSQFF
TRBV4-3	many	13	-	TRBJ2-2	TGCGCCAGCAGCCAAGAGGTTAACGGGGAGCTGTTTTTT	CASSQEVNGELFF
TRBV12-3/TRBV12-4	-	15	-	TRBJ2-2	TGTGCCACCACAGAACAGGGAGACTTAACCGGGGAGCTGTTTTTT	CATTEQGDLTGELFF
TRBV4-2	-	16	TRBD2	TRBJ2-7	TGTGCCAGCAGCCAGGGAGGGACTAGCGGGTTTCAAGAGCAGTACTTC	CASSQGGTSGFQEQYF
TRBV4-3	few	13	-	TRBJ2-5	TGCGCCAGCAGCCGCACTTGGGGAGAGACCCAGTACTTC	CASSRTWGETQYF
TRBV29-1	many	11	-	TRBJ2-7	TGCAGCGTTGTCCTTTGGGAGGCGCAGTACTTC	CSVVLWEAQYF
TRBV7-2	few	13	-	TRBJ1-5	TGTGCCAGCGGAACGGATGGCAATCAGCCCCAGCATTTT	CASGTDGNQPQHF
TRBV13	many	14	-	TRBJ2-7	TGTGCCAGCAGTTCCGGTGGGGATTACTACGAGCAGTACTTC	CASSSGGDYYEQYF